This T cell receptor (beta chain) was profiled in a study of blood T cell repertoires in COVID-19. Overall study context: Samples came from the United States, Italy and Spain, spanning acute and convalescent COVID-19.

TCRdb keeps only in-frame clones here, not all; method: immunoSEQ multiplex PCR. The sample includes over 150,000 clones, roughly 80% of them seen just once. Looked up from germline, CDR1 is KGHSH and CDR2 is LQKENI. Trimming shortened V by 4 bases and J by 10 bases, and 11 bases separated the two germline ends. The CDR3 runs to 12 residues. This clone was detected a few times. This sequence joins TRBV18 and TRBJ2-1; no definite D call. The TCR sequence derives from a man between 60 and 75 years old with acute or convalescent COVID-19. Sequenced sample: peripheral blood. Written as DNA, the CDR3 is TGTGCCAGCTCACTATATCAGAGGGAGCAGTTCTTC. Translation: CASSLYQREQFF.